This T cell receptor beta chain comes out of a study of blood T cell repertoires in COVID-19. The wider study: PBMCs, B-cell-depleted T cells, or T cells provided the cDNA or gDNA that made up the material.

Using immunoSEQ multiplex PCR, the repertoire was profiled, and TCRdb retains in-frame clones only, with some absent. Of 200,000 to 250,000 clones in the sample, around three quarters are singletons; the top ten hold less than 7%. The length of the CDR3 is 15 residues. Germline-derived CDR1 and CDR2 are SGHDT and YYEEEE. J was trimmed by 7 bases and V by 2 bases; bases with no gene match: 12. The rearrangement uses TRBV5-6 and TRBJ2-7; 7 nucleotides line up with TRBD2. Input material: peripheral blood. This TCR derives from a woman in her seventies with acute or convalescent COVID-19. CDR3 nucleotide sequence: TGTGCCAGCAGCTTCTCCAGCGGGATCCTCTGGGAGCAGTACTTC. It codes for CASSFSSGILWEQYF.